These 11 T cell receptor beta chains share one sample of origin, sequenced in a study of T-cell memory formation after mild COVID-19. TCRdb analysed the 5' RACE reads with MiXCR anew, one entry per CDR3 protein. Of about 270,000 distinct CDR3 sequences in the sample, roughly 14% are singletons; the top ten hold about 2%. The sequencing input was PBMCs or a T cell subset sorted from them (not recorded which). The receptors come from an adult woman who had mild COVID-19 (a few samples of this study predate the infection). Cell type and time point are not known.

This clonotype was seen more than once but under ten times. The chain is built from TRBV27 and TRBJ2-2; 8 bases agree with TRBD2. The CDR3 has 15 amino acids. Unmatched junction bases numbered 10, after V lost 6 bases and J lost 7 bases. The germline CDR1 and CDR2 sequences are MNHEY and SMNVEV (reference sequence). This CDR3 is CASSPRGARFGELFF. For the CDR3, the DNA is TGTGCCAGCAGCCCGCGGGGGGCAAGGTTCGGGGAGCTGTTTTTT.

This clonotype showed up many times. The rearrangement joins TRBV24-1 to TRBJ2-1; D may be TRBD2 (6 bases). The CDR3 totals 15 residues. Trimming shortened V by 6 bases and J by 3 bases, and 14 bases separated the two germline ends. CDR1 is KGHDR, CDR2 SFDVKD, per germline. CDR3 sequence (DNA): TGTGCCACCAGTCCCGGGACTGTAATCTACAATGAGCAGTTCTTC. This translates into CATSPGTVIYNEQFF.

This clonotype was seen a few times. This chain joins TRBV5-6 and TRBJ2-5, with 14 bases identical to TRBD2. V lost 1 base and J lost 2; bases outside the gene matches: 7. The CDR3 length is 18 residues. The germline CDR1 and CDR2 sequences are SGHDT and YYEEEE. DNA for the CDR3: TGTGCCAGCAGCTTGCCCACAGGGACTAGCGGGAGTCAAGAGACCCAGTACTTC. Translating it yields CASSLPTGTSGSQETQYF.

This chain's CDR3 is CASSYRGGVAKEQFF. CDR3 bases: TGTGCCAGCAGCTACCGAGGCGGGGTGGCGAAGGAGCAGTTCTTC. The chain uses TRBV5-6 and TRBJ2-1; maybe TRBD2 (6 bases). CDR1 is SGHDT and CDR2 is YYEEEE in the germline V gene. V lost 3 bases and J 10 bases, leaving 20 bases between the germline ends. This CDR3 is built from 15 residues.

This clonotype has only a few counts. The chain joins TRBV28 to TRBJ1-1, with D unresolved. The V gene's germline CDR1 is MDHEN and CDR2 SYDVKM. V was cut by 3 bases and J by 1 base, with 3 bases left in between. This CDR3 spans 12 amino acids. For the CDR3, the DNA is TGTGCCAGCAGTTTCCAGAACACTGAAGCTTTCTTT. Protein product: CASSFQNTEAFF.

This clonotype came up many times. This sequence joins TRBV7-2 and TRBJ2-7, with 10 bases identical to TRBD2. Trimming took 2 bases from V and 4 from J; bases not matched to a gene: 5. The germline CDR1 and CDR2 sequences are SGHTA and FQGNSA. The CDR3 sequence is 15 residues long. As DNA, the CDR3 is TGTGCCAGCAGCTTACCCGGGACTAGCGCGTACGAGCAGTACTTC. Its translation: CASSLPGTSAYEQYF.

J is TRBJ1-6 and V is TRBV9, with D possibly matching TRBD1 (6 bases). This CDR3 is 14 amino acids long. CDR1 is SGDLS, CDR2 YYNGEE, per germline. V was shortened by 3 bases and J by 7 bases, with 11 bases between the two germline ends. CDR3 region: CASSASDRNSPLHF. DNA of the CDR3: TGTGCCAGCAGCGCATCCGACAGGAATTCACCCCTCCACTTT.

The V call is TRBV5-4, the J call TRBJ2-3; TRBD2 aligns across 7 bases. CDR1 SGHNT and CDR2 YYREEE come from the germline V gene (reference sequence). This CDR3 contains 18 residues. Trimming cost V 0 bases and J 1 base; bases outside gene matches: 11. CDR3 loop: CASSLAQTRGLRTDTQYF. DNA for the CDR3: TGTGCCAGCAGCTTGGCGCAGACCCGGGGACTACGCACAGATACGCAGTATTTT.

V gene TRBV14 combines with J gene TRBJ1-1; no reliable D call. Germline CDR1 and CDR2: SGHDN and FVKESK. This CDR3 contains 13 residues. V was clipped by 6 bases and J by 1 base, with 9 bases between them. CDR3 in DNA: TGTGCCAGCAGAAACGCTCGGAACACTGAAGCTTTCTTT. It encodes CASRNARNTEAFF.

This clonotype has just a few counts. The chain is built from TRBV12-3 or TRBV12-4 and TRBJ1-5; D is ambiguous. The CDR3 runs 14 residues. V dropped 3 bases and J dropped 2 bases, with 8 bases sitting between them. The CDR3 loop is CASSLTLGNQPQHF. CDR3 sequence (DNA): TGTGCCAGCAGTTTGACCTTGGGCAATCAGCCCCAGCATTTT.

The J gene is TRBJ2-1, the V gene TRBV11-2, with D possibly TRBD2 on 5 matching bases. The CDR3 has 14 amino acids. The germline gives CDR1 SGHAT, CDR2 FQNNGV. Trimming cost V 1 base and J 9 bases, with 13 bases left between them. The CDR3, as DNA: TGTGCCAGCAGCTTAGGGTCAATAGGAGGTGAGCAGTTCTTC. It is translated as CASSLGSIGGEQFF.